This T cell receptor (beta chain) was obtained from a study of blood T cell repertoires in COVID-19. In the study overall: The United States, Italy and Spain supplied acute and convalescent COVID-19 samples. T cells, B-cell-depleted T cells, or PBMCs supplied cDNA or gDNA.

CDR3 size: 15 residues. Per the germline V gene, CDR1 is SGHRS and CDR2 is YFSETQ. V lost 2 bases to trimming and J lost 3 bases, with 15 bases between them. Source study methods: Amplified reference gene primers provided the basis for estimating nucleated cell counts. The protocol was immunoSEQ multiplex PCR, while the TCRdb copy is restricted to in-frame clones and leaves out a portion. The V and J calls and clone size were taken over from that table, and D and trimming were inferred from the DNA. Of roughly 110,000 clones listed, 85% are singletons. The receptor's source is a man aged 35 to 55 with acute or convalescent COVID-19. This chain links TRBV5-1 with TRBJ2-7, with D possibly matching TRBD2 (6 bases). The sequencing sample was made of peripheral blood. The CDR3 loop is CASSLTGGDLYEQYF. CDR3 bases: TGCGCCAGCAGCTTAACCGGCGGGGATCTCTACGAGCAGTACTTC.